The sequence of this T cell receptor beta chain was determined in a study of shared clonotypes between healthy human individuals. The sequencing of unsorted PBMC DNA took place on ten immunoSEQ deep assay plates. This table comes from immunoSEQ multiplex PCR, and its TCRdb copy is limited to in-frame clones, with some not included. The data show about 490,000 clones, more than 65% seen once. With unsorted samples, genomic DNA was obtained from 90 million to 95 million PBMCs. Germline CDR1 and CDR2: MNHEY and SMNVEV (reference sequence). CDR3 length: 15 residues. The junction had 10 bases not matched to a gene; V was cut back by 5 bases and J by 6 bases. In its sample, this clone was seen a few times.

This TCR came from a woman aged 40 to 50 in good health. Some clones in this sample may be carry-over from other donors' samples. The gene calls are TRBV27 and TRBJ2-7, with 10 bases matching TRBD1. Material: PBMCs. CDR3 residues: CASSPRDRGVVEQYF. Written as DNA, the CDR3 is TGTGCCAGCAGTCCCAGGGACAGGGGAGTGGTCGAGCAGTACTTC.